The entry that follows covers one T cell receptor (beta chain) sequence. Its antigen is not known. These data come from a study of vaccination and CD4 T cells after COVID-19. Study background: Median time from COVID diagnosis to post-COVID sampling was 101 days (35 to 161). Samples after vaccination came a median roughly 70 days past dose two, ranging 14 to 241.

Researchers used the Oncomine TCR Beta short-read assay to sequence DNA from cultured CD4+ T cells. Cultured CD4+ T cells were the source of extracted genomic DNA. TCRdb reanalysed the PCR reads using MiXCR and keeps one entry per CDR3 protein. The table includes over 6,500 distinct CDR3 sequences, around 40% detected once. As for treatment: roughly 10-day PBMC culture with coronavirus spike peptide pools or control peptides (ViraFEST assay). It was before the COVID-19 pandemic (2011-2018) that the unexposed donor's CD4+ T cells were collected. Study-level findings and limits: Convalescent patients displayed spike mono-reactivity in 304 of 307 vaccine-specific clones.

V shed 5 bases and J 0 bases; nucleotides not matched to a gene: 10. The CDR3 totals 16 residues. The V gene's germline CDR1 is MNHEY and CDR2 SMNVEV (reference sequence). The sequencing input was CD4+ T cells from blood, cultured in vitro. The sequence came from a human donor in good health. V and J are TRBV27 and TRBJ2-7; 7 bases are a match to TRBD1. The CDR3 DNA reads as TGTGCCAGCAGTGAGACAGGGTTTTTGGGCTCCTACGAGCAGTACTTC. Its protein is CASSETGFLGSYEQYF.